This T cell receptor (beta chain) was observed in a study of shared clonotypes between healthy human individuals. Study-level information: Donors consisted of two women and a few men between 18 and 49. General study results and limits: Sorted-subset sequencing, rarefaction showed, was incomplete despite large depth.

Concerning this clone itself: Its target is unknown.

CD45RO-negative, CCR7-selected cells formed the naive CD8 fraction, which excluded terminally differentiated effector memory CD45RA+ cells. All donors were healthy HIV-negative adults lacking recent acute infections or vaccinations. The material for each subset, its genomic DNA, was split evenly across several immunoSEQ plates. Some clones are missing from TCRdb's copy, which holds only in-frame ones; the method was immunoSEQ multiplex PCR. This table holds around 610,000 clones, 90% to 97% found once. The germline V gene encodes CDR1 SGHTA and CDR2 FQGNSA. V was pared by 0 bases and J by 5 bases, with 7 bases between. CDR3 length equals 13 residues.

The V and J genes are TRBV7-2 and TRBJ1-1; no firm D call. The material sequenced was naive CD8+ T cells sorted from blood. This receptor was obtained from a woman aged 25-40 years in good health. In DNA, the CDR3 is TGTGCCAGCAGCTTAGCGGGTAGGACTGAAGCTTTCTTT. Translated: CASSLAGRTEAFF.